This T cell receptor (beta chain) was sequenced in a study of blood T cell repertoires in COVID-19. Whole-study context: From T cells, B-cell-depleted T cells, or PBMCs came the material, which was cDNA or gDNA.

CDR3 size: 13 residues. The germline gives CDR1 GTSNPN, CDR2 SVGIG (reference sequence). Losses at the gene ends were 1 base for V and 5 bases for J; bases not matched to a gene: 4. Clones were sequenced by immunoSEQ multiplex PCR, and TCRdb holds only the in-frame ones, with some missing. The table includes approximately 210,000 clones, more than 80% detected once. This clonotype was obtained from a man aged 25 to 40 who had recovered from COVID-19. The chain couples TRBV30 to TRBJ1-1, with 7 bases identical to TRBD1. The material sequenced was peripheral blood. This CDR3 reads CAWSETGETEAFF. The CDR3 region has the DNA TGTGCCTGGAGTGAAACAGGGGAGACTGAAGCTTTCTTT.